This T cell receptor beta chain derives from a study of OX40 agonist ivuxolimab in advanced cancers. This CDR3 comprises 18 residues. Some clones are missing from TCRdb's copy, which holds only in-frame ones; the method was immunoSEQ multiplex PCR. This sample has tens of thousands of clones, with 94% found just once. Collection of blood occurred at baseline, at cycle 4 day 1, and at cycle 7 day 1. Overall study findings and caveats: The authors also found low normalized T-cell clonal expansion in some nonresponders. There was clonal expansion of CD4+ and CD8+ blood T cells by week 6 at 0.1 to 3.0 mg/kg.

Comments on this clone: The antigen is undetermined.

The clonotype comes from an adult with an advanced solid tumor such as melanoma, head and neck, liver or kidney cancer. The material sequenced was CD4+ or CD8+ T cells sorted from blood, taken in a trial of the OX40 agonist ivuxolimab. The V gene is TRBV1, the J gene TRBJ2-7; the table names TRBD2, a call not compared with the DNA. TRBV1 is deemed a pseudogene. The CDR3 nucleotides read TGCACCAGCAGCCAGGCCACGACCGGGACTAGCGGGAGGTACGAGCAGTACTTC. It specifies CTSSQATTGTSGRYEQYF.